The present T cell receptor (beta chain) was sequenced within a study of blood T cell repertoires in COVID-19. Across the study: Spain, Italy and the United States supplied samples that represented acute and convalescent COVID-19. PBMCs, B-cell-depleted T cells, or T cells provided the cDNA or gDNA that made up the material.

V was trimmed by 3 bases and J by 0 bases, leaving 5 bases between them. The CDR3 runs 13 residues. Per germline, CDR1 LNHNV and CDR2 YYDKDF (reference sequence). Source study methods: Estimated nucleated cell counts came from reference gene primer amplification. Assay: immunoSEQ multiplex PCR; the TCRdb copy retains only in-frame clones and omits some. V, J and clone size are taken as reported in that table, and D and trimming were inferred from the DNA itself. This sample has around 260,000 clones, with over 65% found just once. This TCR derives from a man in his fifties or sixties who had recovered from COVID-19. Sequencing was performed on peripheral blood. J is TRBJ1-1 and V is TRBV15, with unresolved D. Here the CDR3 reads CATSRRVNTEAFF. Written as DNA, the CDR3 is TGTGCCACCAGCAGGAGGGTGAACACTGAAGCTTTCTTT.